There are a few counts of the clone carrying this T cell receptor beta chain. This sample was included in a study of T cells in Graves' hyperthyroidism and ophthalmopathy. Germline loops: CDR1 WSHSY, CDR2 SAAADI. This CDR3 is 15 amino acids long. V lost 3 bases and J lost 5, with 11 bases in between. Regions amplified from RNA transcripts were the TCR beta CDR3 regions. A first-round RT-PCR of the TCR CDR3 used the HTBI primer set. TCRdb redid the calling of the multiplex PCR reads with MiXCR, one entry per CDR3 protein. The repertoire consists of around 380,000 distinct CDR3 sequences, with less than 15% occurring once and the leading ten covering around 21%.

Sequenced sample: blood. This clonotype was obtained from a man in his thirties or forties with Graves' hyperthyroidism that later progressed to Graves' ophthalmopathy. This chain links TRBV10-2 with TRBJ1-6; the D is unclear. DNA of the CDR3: TGCGCCAGCAGTGATGGGCTCAGTGATAATTCACCCCTCCACTTT. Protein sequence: CASSDGLSDNSPLHF.